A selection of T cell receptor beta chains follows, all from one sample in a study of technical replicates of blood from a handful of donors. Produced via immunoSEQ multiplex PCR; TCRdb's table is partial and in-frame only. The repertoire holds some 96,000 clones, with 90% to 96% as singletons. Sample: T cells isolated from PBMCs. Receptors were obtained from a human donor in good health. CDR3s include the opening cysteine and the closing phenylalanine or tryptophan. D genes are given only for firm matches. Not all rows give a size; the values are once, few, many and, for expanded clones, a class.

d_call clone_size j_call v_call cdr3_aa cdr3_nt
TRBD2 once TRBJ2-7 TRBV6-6 CASSSRLAGVGEQYF TGTGCCAGCAGCTCCCGACTAGCGGGAGTGGGCGAGCAGTACTTC
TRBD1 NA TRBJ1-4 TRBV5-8 CASLRPRRETGERLSEKLFF TGTGCCAGCCTAAGGCCTCGTCGTGAGACAGGGGAGAGGTTGAGCGAAAAACTGTTTTTT
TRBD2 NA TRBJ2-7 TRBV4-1 CASSAPTSGGSYEQYF TGCGCCAGCAGCGCCCCGACTAGCGGGGGCTCCTACGAGCAGTACTTC
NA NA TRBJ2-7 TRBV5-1 CASSLGPSQGTYYEQYF TGCGCCAGCAGCTTGGGGCCGTCTCAGGGGACATACTACGAGCAGTACTTC
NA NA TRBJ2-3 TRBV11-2 CASSPITGKDTQYF TGTGCCAGCAGCCCTATAACGGGAAAAGATACGCAGTATTTT
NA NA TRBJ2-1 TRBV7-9 CASSLGGRVKNEQFF TGTGCCAGCAGCTTAGGGGGGCGCGTGAAAAATGAGCAGTTCTTC
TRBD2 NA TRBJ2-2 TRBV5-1 CASSPTSGFNTGELFF TGCGCCAGCAGCCCGACTAGCGGGTTTAACACCGGGGAGCTGTTTTTT
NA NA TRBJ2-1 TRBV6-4 CASSGEGDPYNEQFF TGTGCCAGCAGTGGAGAGGGAGACCCCTACAATGAGCAGTTCTTC
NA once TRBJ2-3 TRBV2 CASSSEGGSQYF TGTGCCAGCAGTTCAGAGGGGGGGTCGCAGTATTTT
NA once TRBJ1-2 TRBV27 CASSPNPQLYFWGGGYTF TGTGCCAGCAGTCCCAACCCTCAACTATACTTTTGGGGAGGTGGCTACACCTTC
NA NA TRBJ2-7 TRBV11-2 CASSPPSVYEQYF TGTGCCAGCAGCCCCCCCTCGGTCTACGAGCAGTACTTC
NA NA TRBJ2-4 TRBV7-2 CASSLASGVLAKNIQYF TGTGCCAGCAGCTTAGCGTCGGGGGTCCTAGCCAAAAACATTCAGTACTTC
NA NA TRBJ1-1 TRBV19 CASSAGGTEAFF TGTGCCAGTAGCGCGGGGGGCACTGAAGCTTTCTTT
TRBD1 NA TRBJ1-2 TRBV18 CASSPIRDSSLWGYGYTF TGTGCCAGCTCACCCATTCGGGACAGCTCATTATGGGGCTATGGCTACACCTTC
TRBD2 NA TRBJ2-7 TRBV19 CASSSPGLAGAYEQYF TGTGCCAGTAGTTCTCCGGGACTAGCGGGAGCCTACGAGCAGTACTTC
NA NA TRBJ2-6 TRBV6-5 CASSSTTSGANVLTF TGTGCCAGCAGCTCAACAACCTCTGGGGCCAACGTCCTGACTTTC
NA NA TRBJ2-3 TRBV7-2 CASSLVGLTDTQYF TGTGCCAGCAGCTTAGTGGGCCTCACAGATACGCAGTATTTT
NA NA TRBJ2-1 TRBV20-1 CSARERREQFF TGCAGTGCTAGAGAGCGGCGTGAGCAGTTCTTC
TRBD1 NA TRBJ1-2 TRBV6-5 CASSNRQGPGYTF TGTGCCAGCAGTAATCGACAGGGTCCTGGCTACACCTTC
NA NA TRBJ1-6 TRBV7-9 CASRDRYNSPLHF TGTGCCAGCAGGGACAGATATAATTCACCCCTCCACTTT
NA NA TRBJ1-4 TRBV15 CATSSYSELSYNRDEKLFF TGTGCCACCAGCAGTTATTCCGAGTTGTCTTATAACCGGGATGAAAAACTGTTTTTT
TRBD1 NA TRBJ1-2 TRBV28 CASSGTGGLYGYTF TGTGCCAGCAGTGGGACAGGGGGTCTTTATGGCTACACCTTC
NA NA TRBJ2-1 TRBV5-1 CASSTRGGTYNEQFF TGCGCCAGCAGTACACGTGGCGGGACCTACAATGAGCAGTTCTTC
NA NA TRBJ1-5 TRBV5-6 CASSLGDNNQPQHF TGTGCCAGCAGCTTGGGGGACAACAATCAGCCCCAGCATTTT
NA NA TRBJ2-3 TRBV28 CASSTVLTPTDTQYF TGTGCCAGCAGCACCGTACTAACCCCCACAGATACGCAGTATTTT
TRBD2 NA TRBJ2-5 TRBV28 CASSLPPLGLAVGETQYF TGTGCCAGCAGTTTGCCTCCGTTGGGACTAGCGGTGGGAGAGACCCAGTACTTC
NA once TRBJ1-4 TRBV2 CASNGGFDEKLFF TGTGCCAGCAATGGAGGGTTTGATGAAAAACTGTTTTTT
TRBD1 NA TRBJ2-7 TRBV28 CATLRDRRYEQYF TGTGCCACCCTCCGGGACAGGCGGTACGAGCAGTACTTC
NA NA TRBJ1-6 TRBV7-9 CASSLAISGLDSPLHF TGTGCCAGCAGCTTAGCGATCTCGGGGTTAGACTCACCCCTCCACTTT
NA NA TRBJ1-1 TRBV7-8 CASRAIRNTEAFF TGTGCCAGCAGGGCCATTCGGAACACTGAAGCTTTCTTT
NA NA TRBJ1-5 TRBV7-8 CASSFFLSGNQPQHF TGTGCCAGCAGCTTTTTTCTCTCGGGCAATCAGCCCCAGCATTTT
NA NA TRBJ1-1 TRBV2 CASNPPLGGEDTEAFF TGTGCCAGCAACCCACCCTTGGGGGGGGAGGACACTGAAGCTTTCTTT
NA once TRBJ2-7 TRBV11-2 CASSSWTEDPYEQYF TGTGCCAGCAGCTCGTGGACAGAAGATCCCTACGAGCAGTACTTC
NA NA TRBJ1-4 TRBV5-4 CASSSGTDNEKLFF TGTGCCAGCAGCAGCGGGACGGATAATGAAAAACTGTTTTTT
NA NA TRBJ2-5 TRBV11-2 CASSLDSYQETQYF TGTGCCAGCAGCTTGGACAGTTACCAAGAGACCCAGTACTTC
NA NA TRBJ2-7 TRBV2 CASSVNRAHEQYF TGTGCCAGCAGTGTGAACAGGGCCCACGAGCAGTACTTC
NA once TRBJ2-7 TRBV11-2 CASSSRLSSWEQYF TGTGCCAGCAGCTCCCGGCTGTCTAGCTGGGAGCAGTACTTC
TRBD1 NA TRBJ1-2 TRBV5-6 CASRSDRGNYGYTF TGTGCCAGCAGATCAGACAGGGGCAATTATGGCTACACCTTC
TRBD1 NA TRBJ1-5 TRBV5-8 CASSSGTGGSQPQHF TGTGCCAGCAGCTCCGGGACAGGGGGCAGTCAGCCCCAGCATTTT
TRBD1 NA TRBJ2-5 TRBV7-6 CASSLFESDVQGVGETQYF TGTGCCAGCAGCTTATTTGAGAGCGACGTACAGGGGGTCGGGGAGACCCAGTACTTC
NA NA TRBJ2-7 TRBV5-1 CASSPQTNNPYEQYF TGCGCCAGCAGCCCCCAGACAAATAACCCCTACGAGCAGTACTTC
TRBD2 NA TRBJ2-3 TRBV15 CATSRPILAGVSTDTQYF TGTGCCACCAGCAGACCGATACTAGCGGGGGTTAGCACAGATACGCAGTATTTT
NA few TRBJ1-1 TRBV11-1 CASSLSGGEAFF TGTGCCAGCAGCTTAAGCGGGGGTGAAGCTTTCTTT
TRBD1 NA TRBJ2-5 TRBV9 CASSVAGTGRETQYF TGTGCCAGCAGCGTAGCTGGGACAGGGAGAGAGACCCAGTACTTC
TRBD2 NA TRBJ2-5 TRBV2 CASSETASGRQETQYF TGTGCCAGCAGTGAAACGGCTAGCGGTCGCCAAGAGACCCAGTACTTC
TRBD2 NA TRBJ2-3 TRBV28 CASRTGTSGPGDTQYF TGTGCCAGCAGGACCGGGACTAGCGGGCCGGGAGATACGCAGTATTTT